The 18 T cell receptor beta chains below come from one sample, sequenced in a study of cytotoxic CD8 clonotypes in ibrutinib-treated CLL. This table comes from immunoSEQ multiplex PCR, and its TCRdb copy is limited to in-frame clones, with some not included. This sample carries 100,000 to 150,000 clones, 70% to 90% of them seen once, and the ten largest clones take roughly 2%. Material: PBMCs, obtained after 24 months of ibrutinib treatment. The receptors come from a human donor with chronic lymphocytic leukemia.

CDR3 residues: CASSSPGNTEAFF. In DNA form, the CDR3 reads TGTGCCAGCAGTTCGCCCGGGAACACTGAAGCTTTCTTT. The V call is TRBV27, the J call TRBJ1-1; no reliable D call. With 4 bases removed from V and 1 base from J, the gap between germline ends came to 7 bases. Per germline, CDR1 MNHEY and CDR2 SMNVEV (reference sequence). The CDR3 length is 13 residues.

This chain links TRBV15 with TRBJ2-1; no clear D. From germline, CDR1 is LNHNV and CDR2 YYDKDF (reference sequence). The CDR3 runs 13 residues. Between the trimmed V and J ends, which lost 1 base and 6 bases, there was a span of 7 bases. In nucleotides, the CDR3 is TGTGCCACCAGCAGAGGGCCCGCCAATGAGCAGTTCTTC. Amino acids: CATSRGPANEQFF.

The V call is TRBV29-1, the J call TRBJ1-1, with D hard to call. The V gene's germline CDR1 is SQVTM and CDR2 ANQGSEA. V lost 6 bases, J lost 2 bases, and 16 bases lay in between. The CDR3 is 14 amino acids. The CDR3 sequence is CSVVPGSPNTEAFF. The CDR3 DNA reads as TGCAGCGTCGTACCGGGATCTCCAAACACTGAAGCTTTCTTT.

A single count supports this clone. This rearrangement joins TRBV19 to TRBJ1-4; 7 nucleotides match TRBD1. The CDR3 is made up of 16 amino acids. In germline, CDR1 is LNHDA, CDR2 SQIVND (reference sequence). The ends lost 6 bases at V and 0 bases at J; junction bases unmatched: 7. Here the CDR3 reads CASRGQSFATNEKLFF. The DNA for the CDR3 is TGTGCCAGTAGGGGACAGAGCTTCGCAACTAATGAAAAACTGTTTTTT.

The chain links TRBV6-6 to TRBJ1-5; D is uncertain. The CDR3 covers 15 residues. The germline gives CDR1 MNHNY, CDR2 SVGAGI (reference sequence). The CDR3 loop is CSCAETTYSNQPQHF. The CDR3 nucleotides read TGTTCGTGCGCAGAGACGACGTATAGCAATCAGCCCCAGCATTTT.

The V and J genes are TRBV4-1 and TRBJ1-2, with no clear D. This CDR3 has 15 amino acids. Per germline, CDR1 MGHRA and CDR2 YSYEKL. V was clipped by 3 bases and J by 0 bases, with 11 bases between them. The CDR3 region has the DNA TGCGCCAGCAGCCAGGGCAGCTCAACTAACTATGGCTACACCTTC. Its translation is CASSQGSSTNYGYTF.

This rearrangement joins TRBV10-3 to TRBJ1-1, with D uncertain. V was clipped by 10 bases and J by 6 bases, with 15 bases between them. Germline CDR1 reads ENHRY; CDR2 reads SYGVKD. This CDR3 is 12 amino acids long. The CDR3 sequence is CATRPGSAEAFF. The CDR3 nucleotides read TGTGCCACCCGACCCGGGAGCGCTGAAGCTTTCTTT.

This rearrangement joins TRBV28 to TRBJ2-1, with 8 nucleotides matching TRBD1. This CDR3 spans 15 amino acids. From germline, CDR1 is MDHEN and CDR2 SYDVKM. V lost 5 bases and J lost 5; bases outside the gene matches: 8. This CDR3 is CASSPVDRANNEQFF. As DNA, the CDR3 is TGTGCCAGCAGTCCAGTGGACAGGGCTAACAATGAGCAGTTCTTC.

V is TRBV27 and J is TRBJ2-6; no clear D. The V and J ends lost 2 bases and 2 bases respectively, with 13 bases between them. Germline V CDR1 and CDR2: MNHEY, SMNVEV (reference sequence). CDR3 length: 17 residues. The CDR3 reads CASSLLALAPGANVLTF. CDR3 bases: TGTGCCAGCAGTTTACTGGCCCTCGCCCCTGGGGCCAACGTCCTGACTTTC.

The chain uses TRBV6-1 and TRBJ1-2; D is possibly TRBD1 (6 bases). The CDR3 extends over 13 amino acids. Germline loops: CDR1 MNHNS, CDR2 SASEGT. The V end was cut by 8 bases, the J end by 6 bases, with 16 bases between. The CDR3 here is CASQEQGWDGYTF. CDR3 nucleotide sequence: TGTGCCAGCCAGGAACAGGGTTGGGATGGCTACACCTTC.

The gene calls are TRBV27 and TRBJ1-2, with D maybe TRBD1 (5 bases). The V and J ends lost 0 bases and 7 bases respectively, with 9 bases between them. The CDR3 runs 13 residues. The germline CDR1 and CDR2 sequences are MNHEY and SMNVEV (reference sequence). CDR3 nucleotides: TGTGCCAGCAGTTTATCCTCCGGGGGTGGCTACACCTTC. Residues: CASSLSSGGGYTF.

This rearrangement joins TRBV27 to TRBJ1-1; weak D call: TRBD1 (5 bases). V lost 4 bases and J 5 bases, leaving 8 bases between the germline ends. Germline V gives CDR1 MNHEY, CDR2 SMNVEV (reference sequence). CDR3 size: 12 residues. Written as DNA, the CDR3 is TGTGCCAGCAGTTCGTGGGGGACTGAAGCTTTCTTT. Its translation is CASSSWGTEAFF.

The J gene is TRBJ2-1, the V gene TRBV4-1; TRBD2 aligns across 9 bases. J was trimmed by 12 bases and V by 1 base; bases with no gene match: 16. Germline V gene sequence: CDR1 MGHRA, CDR2 YSYEKL. The length of the CDR3 is 17 residues. The chain's CDR3 is CASSQVPRGREGPVQFF. In nucleotides, the CDR3 is TGCGCCAGCAGCCAAGTCCCGAGGGGGCGGGAGGGCCCTGTGCAGTTCTTC.

The rearrangement joins TRBV6-6 to TRBJ1-3, with D unresolved. Germline CDR1 and CDR2: MNHNY and SVGAGI (reference sequence). The CDR3 is 12 amino acids. Trimming pared 6 bases from V and 1 base from J, leaving 4 bases between. The CDR3 nucleotides are TGTGCCAGCAGGACATCTGGAAACACCATATATTTT. It encodes CASRTSGNTIYF.

The sample holds one count of this clone. The DNA for the CDR3 is TGTGCCAGCACCCCCCGTGGAGCGGGGGCGAACACTGAAGCTTTCTTT. Encoded protein: CASTPRGAGANTEAFF. The V and J genes are TRBV7-2 and TRBJ1-1; D is possibly TRBD1 (6 bases). Germline V gene data show CDR1 as SGHTA and CDR2 as FQGNSA. The V and J ends lost 7 bases and 1 base respectively, with 19 bases between them. The CDR3 runs to 16 residues.

Note on this clone: The sample carries other DNA sequences with the same CDR3. The chain recombines TRBV18 with TRBJ1-1; D gene ambiguous. CDR3 length equals 13 residues. The V gene lost 2 bases and the J gene lost 0 bases, with 4 bases spanning the gap. Germline loops: CDR1 KGHSH, CDR2 LQKENI. CDR3 region: CASSPSLNTEAFF. The CDR3 DNA follows: TGTGCCAGCTCACCATCTCTGAACACTGAAGCTTTCTTT.

This clone has more than one count but fewer than ten. The chain employs TRBV6-1 and TRBJ2-2, with D perhaps TRBD1 (6 bases). V lost 3 bases and J 0 bases, leaving 11 bases between the germline ends. Per the germline V gene, CDR1 is MNHNS and CDR2 is SASEGT. The CDR3 has 16 amino acids. As DNA, the CDR3 is TGTGCCAGCAGTGACAGGGGTCCCACGAACACCGGGGAGCTGTTTTTT. It yields the protein CASSDRGPTNTGELFF.

The chain joins TRBV7-2 to TRBJ2-7; D is uncertain. The germline gives CDR1 SGHTA, CDR2 FQGNSA. The CDR3 runs to 13 residues. The V gene lost 4 bases and the J gene lost 6 bases, with 13 bases spanning the gap. The DNA of the CDR3 is TGTGCCAGCAGCTCCTTCTCCCACGCCGAGCAGTACTTC. Amino acids: CASSSFSHAEQYF.